Below are 3 T cell receptor beta chains sequenced from a single sample in a study of cytomegalovirus exposure and HLA in healthy donors. Vbeta (60) and Jbeta (13) primers were used in the PCR. Clones were sequenced by immunoSEQ multiplex PCR, and TCRdb holds only the in-frame ones, with some missing. The table has fewer than 200,000 clones, roughly 84% seen once. The sample taken for sequencing was PBMCs. The receptors here all came from a man younger than 45 in good health and CMV-seropositive.

The chain carries TRBV7-9 and TRBJ1-2, with TRBD1 identical over 7 bases. The germline CDR1 and CDR2 sequences are SEHNR and FQNEAQ (reference sequence). J gave up 7 bases and V 5 bases, and 7 bases lay outside the gene matches. This CDR3 has 13 amino acids. The CDR3 here is CASSTQGGAGYTF. In DNA, the CDR3 is TGTGCCAGCAGCACCCAAGGGGGCGCTGGCTACACCTTC.

The J gene is TRBJ1-1, the V gene TRBV6-5; possible D gene TRBD1, 6 bases. The V and J ends lost 2 bases and 1 base respectively, with 11 bases between them. The CDR3 sequence is 15 residues long. Per germline, CDR1 MNHEY and CDR2 SVGAGI. CDR3: CASSYDRPGNTEAFF. The CDR3 nucleotides are TGTGCCAGCAGTTACGACAGGCCGGGGAACACTGAAGCTTTCTTT.

Note on this clone: Other DNA sequences in this specimen translate into the identical CDR3. CDR3: CASSTRTGGNYGYTF. The CDR3, as DNA: TGTGCCAGTAGTACTCGGACAGGGGGGAACTATGGCTACACCTTC. The chain links TRBV19 to TRBJ1-2; TRBD1 aligns across 10 bases. V gave up 4 bases and J gave up 2 bases; unmatched junction bases: 4. There are 15 residues in the CDR3. CDR1 is LNHDA, CDR2 SQIVND, per germline (reference sequence).